The rows below give T cell receptor beta chains drawn from one sample of a study of blood T cell repertoires in COVID-19. Data came from immunoSEQ multiplex PCR; TCRdb stores just in-frame clones and leaves some out. This table holds about 54,000 clones, about nine tenths found once. Sequenced: peripheral blood. The receptors stem from a man aged 45-65 years with active COVID-19. CDR3s include the opening cysteine and the closing phenylalanine or tryptophan. A D gene is named only where the DNA matches it firmly. Clone size is given for some rows only: seen once, a few or many times, or a class if the clone is expanded.

>TRBV2|TRBD2|NA|TRBJ2-1
TGTGCCAGCGGGGCCCCTAGCGGGACCTCCTACAATGAGCAGTTCTTC
CASGAPSGTSYNEQFF
>TRBV28|TRBD1|NA|TRBJ2-7
TGTGCCAGCAGTTTGTTGGTGAGGAGACGGACAGGGGCCGAGCAGTACTTC
CASSLLVRRRTGAEQYF
>TRBV27|NA|NA|TRBJ2-7
TGTGCCAGCAGTTTAAGGGCGGGCCCTCCCTACGAGCAGTACTTC
CASSLRAGPPYEQYF
>TRBV19|TRBD2|once|TRBJ2-1
TGTGCCAGTAGTATAAGGGGGACTAGAGGGGTCAATGAGCAGTTCTTC
CASSIRGTRGVNEQFF
>TRBV5-8|TRBD2|NA|TRBJ2-1
TGTGCCAGCAGCTTGACCCTAGGACTAGCGGGATCCTACAATGAGCAGTTCTTC
CASSLTLGLAGSYNEQFF
>TRBV7-3|NA|once|TRBJ2-5
TGTGCCAGCAGCGAGGACGGGGAGCAAGAGACCCAGTACTTC
CASSEDGEQETQYF
>TRBV7-3|NA|NA|TRBJ2-1
TGTGCCAGCAGCTTAGGGCGGGGGCCCTACAATGAGCAGTTCTTC
CASSLGRGPYNEQFF
>TRBV6-2/TRBV6-3|NA|NA|TRBJ1-1
TGTGCCAGCAGTTACGGATTAGGGGACACTGAAGCTTTCTTT
CASSYGLGDTEAFF
>TRBV28|NA|NA|TRBJ1-1
TGTGCCAGCAGTTCCCTGACAGTGAACACTGAAGCTTTCTTT
CASSSLTVNTEAFF
>TRBV18|NA|NA|TRBJ1-1
TGTGCCAGCCCGTCGAACAGGGCCCCCATGAACACTGAAGCTTTCTTT
CASPSNRAPMNTEAFF
>TRBV27|NA|NA|TRBJ2-5
TGTGCCAGCAGTTTAAACAGAAACTACCAAGAGACCCAGTACTTC
CASSLNRNYQETQYF
>TRBV27|NA|NA|TRBJ2-5
TGTGCCAGCAGTTTCACAGGCCAAGAGACCCAGTACTTC
CASSFTGQETQYF
>TRBV10-3|TRBD1|NA|TRBJ1-5
TGTGCCATCAGCCCTACAGGGGTGCCCCAGCATTTT
CAISPTGVPQHF
>TRBV4-3|TRBD1|NA|TRBJ2-7
TGCGCCAGCAGCCAAGATCTTACAGGGGGCTACGAGCAGTACTTC
CASSQDLTGGYEQYF
>TRBV5-4|TRBD1|NA|TRBJ1-3
TGTGCCAGCAGCTTTGAAGGGGGCATGCTCTCTGGAAACACCATATATTTT
CASSFEGGMLSGNTIYF
>TRBV28|NA|once|TRBJ2-5
TGTGCCAGCAGTGTGACACAGAGCAAAGAGACCCAGTACTTC
CASSVTQSKETQYF
>TRBV3-1/TRBV3-2|TRBD1|once|TRBJ2-5
TGTGCCAGCAGCTTTCGGACAGGGAAAGAGACCCAGTACTTC
CASSFRTGKETQYF
>TRBV6-2/TRBV6-3|NA|NA|TRBJ1-5
TGTGCCAGCAGTTACGTAGGACTCGGCAATCAGCCCCAGCATTTT
CASSYVGLGNQPQHF
>TRBV28|TRBD1|NA|TRBJ1-2
TGTGCCAGCCAGGACAGGGCTTCGGGCTACACCTTC
CASQDRASGYTF
>TRBV13|NA|once|TRBJ1-2
TGTGCCAGCAGCTTAGATCGGGGATCCTATGGCTACACCTTC
CASSLDRGSYGYTF
>TRBV24-1|NA|NA|TRBJ2-5
TGTGCCACCGGCAGGGGGGAGGCGGAGACCCAGTACTTC
CATGRGEAETQYF
>TRBV7-2|TRBD1|NA|TRBJ1-1
TGTGCCAGCAGCACAACAGGGGTTCGGGTCAACACTGAAGCTTTCTTT
CASSTTGVRVNTEAFF
>TRBV19|NA|once|TRBJ2-5
TGTGCCAGTAATAACGGGATACACCAAGAGACCCAGTACTTC
CASNNGIHQETQYF
>TRBV18|TRBD1|NA|TRBJ1-4
TGTGCCAGCTCACCACCAGACAGGGCCACTAATGAAAAACTGTTTTTT
CASSPPDRATNEKLFF
>TRBV5-1|NA|NA|TRBJ2-7
TGCGCCAGCAGCTTGGGACCCCGAGCGTTGGACGAGCAGTACTTC
CASSLGPRALDEQYF
>TRBV4-1|TRBD2|NA|TRBJ2-7
TGCGCCAGCAGCCGTGCTGGGACTAGCGGCTACGAGCAGTACTTC
CASSRAGTSGYEQYF
>TRBV28|TRBD1|NA|TRBJ2-3
TGTGCCAGCAGTCCGGTTACCGGGACAGGGGGCGCGTGGGGCACAGATACGCAGTATTTT
CASSPVTGTGGAWGTDTQYF
>TRBV7-8|TRBD2|NA|TRBJ2-7
TGTGCCAGCCGACCTAGCGGGGGACTATACGAGCAGTACTTC
CASRPSGGLYEQYF
>TRBV5-1|NA|NA|TRBJ2-1
TGCGCCAGCAGCTTGCTACCCGACTCCTACAATGAGCAGTTCTTC
CASSLLPDSYNEQFF
>TRBV20-1|NA|NA|TRBJ1-2
TGCAGTGCTAGTTTCAGGGGAGATAGCTACACCTTC
CSASFRGDSYTF
>TRBV10-3|NA|few|TRBJ1-1
TGTGCCATCAGTCAGTTAGGCGGGGGCACTGAAGCTTTCTTT
CAISQLGGGTEAFF
>TRBV9|NA|NA|TRBJ2-2
TGTGCCAGCAGCGTAGTCTTAGGGGGCACCGGGGAGCTGTTTTTT
CASSVVLGGTGELFF
>TRBV11-2|NA|NA|TRBJ2-1
TGTGCCAGCAGCCAACAGAATTACAATGAGCAGTTCTTC
CASSQQNYNEQFF
>TRBV7-2|NA|NA|TRBJ2-1
TGTGCCAGCAGCTTAGGGGGCGGATCCTACAATGAGCAGTTCTTC
CASSLGGGSYNEQFF
>TRBV15|TRBD1|NA|TRBJ1-1
TGTGCCACCAGCAGAAGACAGGGGTACACTGAAGCTTTCTTT
CATSRRQGYTEAFF
>TRBV5-4|TRBD2|NA|TRBJ2-7
TGTGCCAGCAGCTTACCGGGGGGACGCTACGAGCAGTACTTC
CASSLPGGRYEQYF
>TRBV9|TRBD1|NA|TRBJ1-2
TGTGCCAGCAGCGTAGGGGTCGGGGACAGGCCTAACTATGGCTACACCTTC
CASSVGVGDRPNYGYTF
>TRBV7-8|TRBD1|few|TRBJ2-2
TGTGCCAGCAGCTTAGACGAGACAGGGGGCGGTGGCGGGGAGCTGTTTTTT
CASSLDETGGGGGELFF
>TRBV28|TRBD1|NA|TRBJ1-4
TGTGCCAGCAGACCTGGACAGGGAGGACCTAATGAAAAACTGTTTTTT
CASRPGQGGPNEKLFF
>TRBV24-1|TRBD2|NA|TRBJ2-1
TGTGCCACCAGTGCTGGGACTAGCGGGGCTTACAATGAGCAGTTCTTC
CATSAGTSGAYNEQFF
>TRBV6-1|TRBD2|NA|TRBJ2-3
TGTGCCAGCAGTGAAAGAAAGACTAGCGGGGGGACCACAGATACGCAGTATTTT
CASSERKTSGGTTDTQYF
>TRBV3-1/TRBV3-2|NA|NA|TRBJ1-2
TGTGCCAGCAGCCGATCGGAAACGCTAGGCCATGGCTACACCTTC
CASSRSETLGHGYTF
>TRBV27|TRBD2|NA|TRBJ2-1
TGTGCCAGCAGTTTAGCAAGCGGGCGGGGGGCCGGTGAGCAGTTCTTC
CASSLASGRGAGEQFF
>TRBV7-2|NA|NA|TRBJ2-5
TGTGCCAGCAGCCCCGGGACAAGGTACCAAGAGACCCAGTACTTC
CASSPGTRYQETQYF
>TRBV28|NA|NA|TRBJ1-4
TGTGCCAGCAGTTTAGCACAGGGACGTAGAAAACTGTTTTTT
CASSLAQGRRKLFF